This TCR beta chain derives from a study of cytomegalovirus exposure and HLA in healthy donors. General study results and limits: Clonal expansion was found to be greater in HLA-associated TCR beta chains than in equally common others in a later analysis.

Trimming stripped 0 bases from V and 4 bases from J, with 12 bases between. Per germline, CDR1 LGHNA and CDR2 YSLEER. CDR3 length: 15 residues. As for this clone: Its antigen remains unknown.

A multiplex PCR was run with 60 Vbeta primers and 13 Jbeta primers. The data were produced by immunoSEQ multiplex PCR, yet TCRdb's version contains in-frame clones alone and is incomplete. This sample has 100,000 or so clones, with less than 65% found just once. The chain combines TRBV4-3 with TRBJ1-2; no definite D call. This clonotype originated in a woman in her 30s in good health and CMV-seropositive. Sequenced: PBMCs. CDR3 loop: CASSQDIQTFYGYTF. Here the CDR3 DNA reads TGCGCCAGCAGCCAAGATATCCAGACTTTCTATGGCTACACCTTC.